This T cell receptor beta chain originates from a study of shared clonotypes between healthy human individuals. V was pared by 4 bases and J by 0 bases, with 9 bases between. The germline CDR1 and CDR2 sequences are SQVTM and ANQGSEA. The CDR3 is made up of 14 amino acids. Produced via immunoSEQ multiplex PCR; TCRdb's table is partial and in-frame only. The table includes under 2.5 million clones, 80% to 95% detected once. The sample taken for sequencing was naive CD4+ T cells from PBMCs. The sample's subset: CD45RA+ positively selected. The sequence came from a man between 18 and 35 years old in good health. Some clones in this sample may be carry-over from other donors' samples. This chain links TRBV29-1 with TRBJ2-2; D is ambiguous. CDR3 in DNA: TGCAGCGTTGTAGGTCTAGCGAACACCGGGGAGCTGTTTTTT. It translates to CSVVGLANTGELFF.